Below, 13 T cell receptor beta chains from the same sample are listed, as sequenced in a study of T cell changes during pregnancy in multiple sclerosis. Clones were sequenced by immunoSEQ multiplex PCR, and TCRdb holds only the in-frame ones, with some missing. The sample lists tens of thousands of clones; 92% were seen once. This sample comprised CD4+ T cells from peripheral blood mononuclear cells, obtained in the first trimester of pregnancy. The receptors here all came from a female donor with multiple sclerosis, enrolled in a pregnancy study.

The V call is TRBV19, the J call TRBJ2-7, with 10 bases identical to TRBD2. Germline V gene lookup returns CDR1 LNHDA and CDR2 SQIVND (reference sequence). The CDR3 covers 15 residues. V lost 6 bases, J lost 3 bases, and 8 bases stayed unmatched. CDR3 protein: CASRTAGGEVYEQYF. In DNA, the CDR3 is TGTGCCAGTAGAACAGCGGGAGGGGAAGTCTACGAGCAGTACTTC.

Comment on this clone: A read error is likely, as this CDR3 ends without the conserved phenylalanine or tryptophan. The DNA is left out, because the CDR3 cannot be placed on it with certainty; the CDR3 is given as TCRdb lists it. CDR3 sequence reads: CASSEVLSARAL. V and J are TRBV2 and TRBJ1-1. The CDR3 has 12 residues if both end residues are counted. Germline V gives CDR1 SNHLY, CDR2 FYNNEI.

The chain is built from TRBV6-5 and TRBJ1-1; 7 nucleotides match TRBD1. J gave up 4 bases and V 2 bases, and 1 base lay outside the gene matches. This CDR3 is built from 13 residues. Germline V gene lookup returns CDR1 MNHEY and CDR2 SVGAGI. The CDR3 loop reads CASSYRQGTEAFF. The CDR3 nucleotides are TGTGCCAGCAGTTACAGACAGGGCACTGAAGCTTTCTTT.

This clone was counted a single time. The chain has TRBV19 and TRBJ2-1; tentative D call: TRBD2 (5 bases). This CDR3 contains 16 residues. Per the germline V gene, CDR1 is LNHDA and CDR2 is SQIVND (reference sequence). The germline V and J ends were trimmed by 5 bases and 0 bases, with 14 bases remaining between them. CDR3 DNA sequence: TGTGCCAGTAGTTTCGGACTCCTCAGCTCCTACAATGAGCAGTTCTTC. Protein: CASSFGLLSSYNEQFF.

J is TRBJ1-2 and V is TRBV5-1; TRBD1 aligns across 7 bases. Trimming cost V 0 bases and J 4 bases; bases outside gene matches: 9. The germline V gene encodes CDR1 SGHRS and CDR2 YFSETQ. This CDR3 is built from 16 residues. The chain's CDR3 is CASSLVVRGLVYGYTF. For the CDR3, the DNA is TGCGCCAGCAGCTTGGTAGTCAGGGGGTTAGTCTATGGCTACACCTTC.

The chain employs TRBV29-1 and TRBJ1-2; 7 nucleotides line up with TRBD1. Trimming removed 4 bases from V and 4 bases from J; junction bases left unmatched: 24. Per germline, CDR1 SQVTM and CDR2 ANQGSEA. CDR3 length: 19 residues. CDR3 sequence (DNA): TGCAGCGTTGGTCCTGGGGGAGGCAGTTCCCCGGACAGGTCCTATGGCTACACCTTC. Encoded protein: CSVGPGGGSSPDRSYGYTF. Filled out from reference TRBV29-1 and TRBJ1-2, the complete variable domain reads SAVISQKPSRDICQRGTSLTIQCQVDSQVTMMFWYRQQPGQSLTLIATANQGSEATYESGFVIDKFPISRPNLTFSTLTVSNMSPEDSSIYLCSVGPGGGSSPDRSYGYTFGSGTRLTVV.

The chain combines TRBV27 with TRBJ2-2; 11 bases fit TRBD2. The CDR3 is made up of 20 amino acids. V dropped 0 bases and J dropped 6; count of bases not matched to a gene: 15. The germline CDR1 and CDR2 sequences are MNHEY and SMNVEV (reference sequence). DNA of the CDR3: TGTGCCAGCAGTTTATCATTGGGACTAGCGGTTGGGAGGGGGTCCGGGGAGCTGTTTTTT. This codes for CASSLSLGLAVGRGSGELFF.

Note on this clone: The germline gene is not matched at one end of the junction; a read error may be the cause. This chain uses TRBV7-7 with TRBJ2-1; 8 bases align to TRBD2. The CDR3 spans 18 residues. From germline, CDR1 is SSHAT and CDR2 FNYEAQ (reference sequence). CDR3: CASSLSGGEGPQYNEQFF. In nucleotides, the CDR3 is TGTGCTAGCAGCTTATCGGGGGGGGAGGGCCCCCAATACAATGAGCAGTTCTTC.

The CDR3 is CASSWGLAGFEQYF. The CDR3 coding sequence is TGCGCCAGCAGCTGGGGACTAGCGGGATTCGAGCAGTACTTC. The chain uses TRBV5-1 and TRBJ2-7; TRBD2 matches at 13 bases. V trimming: 3 bases; J trimming: 6 bases; junction bases outside the gene matches: 3. Germline V lookup: CDR1 SGHRS, CDR2 YFSETQ. This CDR3 region has 14 residues.

The genes are TRBV6-1 and TRBJ2-7; 10 nucleotides match TRBD2. V was pared by 9 bases and J by 0 bases, with 2 bases of the junction left unmatched. The CDR3 runs 13 residues. Germline V lookup: CDR1 MNHNS, CDR2 SASEGT. The CDR3: CASLAGVSYEQYF. The CDR3 DNA is TGTGCCAGTCTAGCGGGGGTCTCCTACGAGCAGTACTTC.

The J gene is TRBJ2-7, the V gene TRBV28; 7 bases match TRBD2. CDR3 length: 15 residues. The V gene end was trimmed by 6 bases and the J gene end by 3 bases; junction bases not matched to a gene: 11. The V gene's germline CDR1 is MDHEN and CDR2 SYDVKM. The CDR3 spells CASSAPGRDYYEQYF. The CDR3 DNA is TGTGCCAGCAGCGCTCCGGGGAGGGACTACTACGAGCAGTACTTC. The full variable domain, completed using reference TRBV28 and TRBJ2-7, is DVKVTQSSRYLVKRTGEKVFLECVQDMDHENMFWYRQDPGLGLRLIYFSYDVKMKEKGDIPEGYSVSREKKERFSLILESASTNQTSMYLCASSAPGRDYYEQYFGPGTRLTVT.

The J gene is TRBJ1-4, the V gene TRBV5-8; TRBD1 agrees at 8 bases. The CDR3 is 15 amino acids. Germline-derived CDR1 and CDR2 are SGHTS and YDEGEE. Trimming at V came to 0 bases and at J to 7 bases, leaving 5 bases not matched to a gene. The CDR3 bases are TGTGCCAGCAGCTTGGTAAGCAGGGGGCTTGAAAAACTGTTTTTT. Its protein is CASSLVSRGLEKLFF. Full variable domain (rest looked up from reference TRBV5-8 and TRBJ1-4): EAGVTQSPTHLIKTRGQQATLRCSPISGHTSVYWYQQALGLGLQFLLWYDEGEERNRGNFPPRFSGRQFPNYSSELNVNALELEDSALYLCASSLVSRGLEKLFFGSGTQLSVL.

The V and J genes are TRBV29-1 and TRBJ2-3; the match to TRBD2 covers 8 bases. The length of the CDR3 is 13 residues. Trimming removed 6 bases from V and 8 bases from J; junction bases left unmatched: 10. Germline V lookup: CDR1 SQVTM, CDR2 ANQGSEA. The CDR3 here is CSVGERAGGTQYF. As DNA, the CDR3 is TGCAGCGTGGGGGAGCGGGCGGGAGGTACGCAGTATTTT.